What follows is one TCR beta chain and its context. The table came from immunoSEQ multiplex PCR; TCRdb's copy has only in-frame clones and leaves some out. The table shows some 97,000 clones, with approximately 90% occurring only once. This record belongs to a study of blood T cell repertoires in COVID-19. The sequenced sample consisted of peripheral blood. The TCR comes from a man in his fifties with acute or convalescent COVID-19.

CDR3 nucleotide sequence: TGTGCCAGCAGCTTAGAGACTAGCGGGACTACCTTAGATACGCAGTATTTT. It specifies CASSLETSGTTLDTQYF. The V call is TRBV7-6, the J call TRBJ2-3; 11 bases line up with TRBD2. Germline CDR1 and CDR2: SGHVS and FNYEAQ. V lost 1 base, J lost 5 bases, and 8 bases stayed unmatched. CDR3 size: 17 residues.